Included here is one T cell receptor (beta chain) sequence, with context. The V gene's germline CDR1 is SGHTA and CDR2 FQGNSA. There are 14 residues in the CDR3. With 8 bases clipped from V and 11 bases from J, the junction kept 12 bases outside the gene matches. The authors amplified TCR beta CDR3 regions from RNA transcripts. HTBI primers were employed in first-round RT-PCR, then a second-round multiplex PCR followed. TCRdb re-called the multiplex PCR reads through MiXCR, storing one row per CDR3 protein. The data show roughly 50,000 distinct CDR3 sequences, with approximately 47% seen just once and 4.7% held by the top ten. These data originate in a study of Graves' ophthalmopathy and Graves' hyperthyroidism. For the study at large: At initial diagnosis, peripheral blood was obtained, and this preceded any treatment.

J is TRBJ2-5 and V is TRBV7-2; 12 bases match TRBD2. The TCR sequence derives from an adult woman with Graves' ophthalmopathy. Sequencing was done on a sample of peripheral blood. The CDR3 DNA is TGTGCCAGCGGCCCCCTAGCGGGAGGGAATGAGCAGTACTTC. This gives the protein CASGPLAGGNEQYF.